Shown below are 30 T cell receptor beta chains from a single sample sequenced in a study of T cell responses to AZD1222 COVID-19 vaccine. Profiling relied on immunoSEQ multiplex PCR, and the TCRdb table lists in-frame clones only, not all of them. The sample has around 87,000 clones; 85% to 90% are singletons. The input for sequencing was peripheral blood, taken 28 days after the second AZD1222 dose. The receptor set was obtained from an adult who received the AZD1222 COVID-19 vaccine.

The CDR3 DNA sequence: TGTGCCAGCTCACTACAGTCGAGGGTAGGTCAGCCCCAGCATTTT. Its translation is CASSLQSRVGQPQHF. This chain links TRBV18 with TRBJ1-5; the D is unclear. V was pared by 4 bases and J by 6 bases, with 16 bases between. CDR1 and CDR2 from the germline V gene are KGHSH and LQKENI. This CDR3 is built from 15 residues.

Written as DNA, the CDR3 is TGCAGCGTTGGTGGGCGGCCATTGAACACTGAAGCTTTCTTT. It translates to CSVGGRPLNTEAFF. The chain recombines TRBV29-1 with TRBJ1-1; D uncertain. Germline V gives CDR1 SQVTM, CDR2 ANQGSEA. Trimming cost V 4 bases and J 0 bases, with 12 bases left between them. The CDR3 is 14 residues long.

The V call is TRBV10-3, the J call TRBJ2-7; TRBD1 agrees at 8 bases. The V gene's germline CDR1 is ENHRY and CDR2 SYGVKD. Losses at the gene ends were 5 bases for V and 7 bases for J; bases not matched to a gene: 7. This CDR3 is built from 13 residues. CDR3 region: CAISLGQGREQYF. CDR3 DNA: TGTGCCATCAGTTTAGGACAGGGTCGGGAGCAGTACTTC.

This chain links TRBV6-5 with TRBJ2-5, with unresolved D. The CDR3 has 14 residues. CDR1 is MNHEY and CDR2 is SVGAGI in the germline V gene. V dropped 2 bases and J dropped 7 bases, with 14 bases sitting between them. The CDR3 sequence is CASSYALSVGTQYF. The CDR3 DNA reads as TGTGCCAGCAGTTACGCGTTGTCTGTAGGGACCCAGTACTTC.

The chain employs TRBV11-2 and TRBJ1-1; D is undetermined. CDR1 SGHAT and CDR2 FQNNGV come from the germline V gene. V lost 4 bases and J lost 0, with 6 bases in between. This CDR3 region has 13 residues. The DNA for the CDR3 is TGTGCCAGCAGCTCCGGGGTGAACACTGAAGCTTTCTTT. Protein sequence: CASSSGVNTEAFF. The full variable domain, rest sourced from reference TRBV11-2 and TRBJ1-1, is EAGVAQSPRYKIIEKRQSVAFWCNPISGHATLYWYQQILGQGPKLLIQFQNNGVVDDSQLPKDRFSAERLKGVDSTLKIQPAKLEDSAVYLCASSSGVNTEAFFGQGTRLTVV.

This clone was detected only once. The chain employs TRBV10-3 and TRBJ2-7; the match to TRBD2 covers 12 bases. CDR1 ENHRY and CDR2 SYGVKD come from the germline V gene. With 5 bases clipped from V and 4 bases from J, the junction kept 9 bases outside the gene matches. The length of the CDR3 is 16 residues. This CDR3 is CAISPAPSGRGYEQYF. For the CDR3, the DNA is TGTGCCATCAGTCCAGCCCCTAGCGGGAGGGGGTACGAGCAGTACTTC.

This clone was counted only a few times. V and J are TRBV3-1 (or the pseudogene TRBV3-2) and TRBJ2-3; D gene ambiguous. Trimming pared 1 base from V and 6 bases from J, leaving 14 bases between. Germline loops: CDR1 LGHDT, CDR2 YNNKEL (reference sequence). This CDR3 spans 15 amino acids. The CDR3 sequence: CASSQGPSDGDTQYF. The CDR3 nucleotides are TGTGCCAGCAGCCAAGGACCGAGCGACGGGGATACGCAGTATTTT.

The V gene is TRBV11-2, the J gene TRBJ2-5; 13 nucleotides align to TRBD2. Germline V gene data show CDR1 as SGHAT and CDR2 as FQNNGV. V trimming: 5 bases; J trimming: 5 bases; junction bases outside the gene matches: 14. CDR3 length equals 18 residues. CDR3 in amino acids: CASSPGTSGETRRETQYF. The CDR3 region has the DNA TGTGCCAGCAGCCCGGGGACTAGCGGGGAGACACGACGGGAGACCCAGTACTTC.

This clone showed up just a few times. The chain joins TRBV6-4 to TRBJ2-2, with a weak D call TRBD2 (7 bases). V shed 3 bases and J shed 5 bases, with 13 bases lying between them. Germline V gene lookup returns CDR1 MRHNA and CDR2 SNTAGT. CDR3 size: 15 residues. The CDR3 nucleotides read TGTGCCAGCAGTGAGATGGGGGGGCCGACCGGGGAGCTGTTTTTT. The encoded protein is CASSEMGGPTGELFF.

The V call is TRBV5-6, the J call TRBJ1-5; the D gene is possibly TRBD1 (6 bases). The CDR3 loop spans 15 amino acids. Germline CDR1 is SGHDT and CDR2 is YYEEEE. V gave up 5 bases and J gave up 5 bases, with 17 bases separating them. The DNA for the CDR3 is TGTGCCAGCAGAAAACAGGGTCGGACAGATCAGCCCCAGCATTTT. Translating gives CASRKQGRTDQPQHF.

The sample holds one count of this clone. The V and J genes are TRBV9 and TRBJ2-1; 7 bases line up with TRBD2. This CDR3 region has 14 residues. With 1 base clipped from V and 8 bases from J, the junction kept 6 bases outside the gene matches. Germline CDR1 is SGDLS and CDR2 is YYNGEE. The CDR3 sequence is CASSVSGGRDEQFF. CDR3 in DNA: TGTGCCAGCAGCGTATCGGGAGGTAGGGATGAGCAGTTCTTC.

The V and J genes are TRBV27 and TRBJ1-3; the D is unclear. With 5 bases removed from V and 0 bases from J, the gap between germline ends came to 14 bases. The CDR3 contains 16 residues. Per germline, CDR1 MNHEY and CDR2 SMNVEV (reference sequence). The CDR3 region is CASSMSAKSSGNTIYF. The CDR3 bases are TGTGCCAGCAGTATGTCCGCCAAAAGCTCTGGAAACACCATATATTTT.

J is TRBJ2-7 and V is TRBV5-4, with D possibly TRBD1 on 5 matching bases. Germline CDR1 and CDR2: SGHNT and YYREEE (reference sequence). The V and J ends lost 3 bases and 0 bases respectively, with 16 bases between them. This CDR3 is built from 16 residues. Here the CDR3 DNA reads TGTGCCAGCAGCTCGGAACAGGTGACGAGCTCCTACGAGCAGTACTTC. Protein sequence: CASSSEQVTSSYEQYF.

The chain combines TRBV6-5 with TRBJ1-1, with a possible D match to TRBD1 (5 bases). The V end was cut by 6 bases, the J end by 3 bases, with 14 bases between. Germline V gene sequence: CDR1 MNHEY, CDR2 SVGAGI. This CDR3 has 14 residues. CDR3 nucleotides: TGTGCCAGCAGAAAGACAGTCTCGGACACTGAAGCTTTCTTT. This sequence encodes CASRKTVSDTEAFF.

This clone was seen just once. This sequence joins TRBV15 and TRBJ2-7, with a weak D call TRBD2 (6 bases). There are 15 residues in the CDR3. CDR1 is LNHNV, CDR2 YYDKDF, per germline (reference sequence). The ends were cut back, 5 bases at V and 0 bases at J, with 14 bases in the middle. The CDR3 protein is CATSAAGSGSYEQYF. CDR3 coding DNA: TGTGCCACCAGCGCCGCTGGTAGCGGCTCCTACGAGCAGTACTTC.

The chain couples TRBV15 to TRBJ1-1; D may be TRBD1 (6 bases). The CDR3 spans 13 residues. Per germline, CDR1 LNHNV and CDR2 YYDKDF (reference sequence). V was shortened by 0 bases and J by 8 bases, with 10 bases between the two germline ends. The CDR3 DNA is TGTGCCACCAGCAGAGATCAGACAGGAGAAGCTTTCTTT. It encodes CATSRDQTGEAFF.

This chain uses TRBV6-2 or TRBV6-3 with TRBJ1-6; 7 bases are shared with TRBD1. V dropped 6 bases and J dropped 14; count of bases not matched to a gene: 4. CDR3 length: 11 amino acids. Per the germline V gene, CDR1 is MNHEY and CDR2 is SVGEGT. The CDR3 coding sequence is TGTGCCAGCAGCTATGGACAGGCCCTCCACTTT. Residues: CASSYGQALHF.

In DNA form, the CDR3 reads TGCGCCAGCAGCGGAGGACAGGAGGGTAATGAAAAACTGTTTTTT. As protein: CASSGGQEGNEKLFF. This sequence joins TRBV5-1 and TRBJ1-4, with 7 bases lining up with TRBD1. Germline-derived CDR1 and CDR2 are SGHRS and YFSETQ. CDR3 length equals 15 residues. V shed 4 bases and J 4 bases; nucleotides not matched to a gene: 7.

This clone has a single count. The chain carries TRBV7-6 and TRBJ2-5; unclear D gene. V was clipped by 2 bases and J by 7 bases, with 11 bases between them. The CDR3 length is 13 residues. Germline CDR1 reads SGHVS; CDR2 reads FNYEAQ. The CDR3, as DNA: TGTGCCAGCAGCTTAAGCCCAGCCGGGACCCAGTACTTC. Its protein is CASSLSPAGTQYF.

V usage is TRBV10-3 and J usage is TRBJ1-5, with TRBD1 matching over 7 bases. The length of the CDR3 is 14 residues. Trimming removed 6 bases from V and 4 bases from J; junction bases left unmatched: 6. CDR1 and CDR2 from the germline V gene are ENHRY and SYGVKD. The CDR3 here is CAIRSGTENQPQHF. In DNA form, the CDR3 reads TGTGCCATCAGATCCGGGACAGAGAATCAGCCCCAGCATTTT.

V usage is TRBV5-5 and J usage is TRBJ2-3; TRBD2 matches at 13 bases. This CDR3 is built from 16 residues. Germline V CDR1 and CDR2: SGHKS, YYEKEE (reference sequence). Germline trimming cut 2 bases from V and 0 bases from J; bases unmatched to any gene: 0. The CDR3 loop is CASSLLAGGSTDTQYF. DNA for the CDR3: TGTGCCAGCAGCTTACTAGCGGGGGGGAGCACAGATACGCAGTATTTT.

The rearrangement links TRBV13 to TRBJ1-1; 7 nucleotides line up with TRBD1. The V gene's germline CDR1 is PRHDT and CDR2 FYEKMQ (reference sequence). The CDR3 covers 16 residues. V lost 1 base to trimming and J lost 8 bases; unmatched junction nucleotides: 13. The DNA for the CDR3 is TGTGCCAGCAGCTTAGTGACAGGGCTGGGGAATAAAGAAGCTTTCTTT. It yields the protein CASSLVTGLGNKEAFF.

This clone was observed a handful of times. V usage is TRBV19 and J usage is TRBJ2-3; 12 nucleotides match TRBD2. V lost 1 base and J lost 9; bases outside the gene matches: 11. The CDR3 runs to 17 residues. Per germline, CDR1 LNHDA and CDR2 SQIVND (reference sequence). The CDR3 nucleotides are TGTGCCAGTAGTATAGGGACTAGCGGGACGCTAACCAGGACGCAGTATTTT. Translated, it gives CASSIGTSGTLTRTQYF.

The gene calls are TRBV5-4 and TRBJ1-1; 10 bases are a match to TRBD1. Trimming at V came to 3 bases and at J to 5 bases, leaving 1 base not matched to a gene. Germline V CDR1 and CDR2: SGHNT, YYREEE (reference sequence). The CDR3 length is 13 residues. The CDR3 region is CASSSDRGTEAFF. CDR3 bases: TGTGCCAGCAGCTCGGACAGGGGGACTGAAGCTTTCTTT.

This chain connects TRBV6-2 or TRBV6-3 to TRBJ1-2; D perhaps matches TRBD1 (5 bases). The germline V and J ends were trimmed by 6 bases and 5 bases, with 10 bases remaining between them. The germline gives CDR1 MNHEY, CDR2 SVGEGT. The CDR3 length is 12 residues. The CDR3 reads CASSQTEYGYTF. In DNA form, the CDR3 reads TGTGCCAGCAGCCAGACAGAATATGGCTACACCTTC.

The genes are TRBV7-3 and TRBJ2-1; 7 bases line up with TRBD2. The trim removed 2 bases at V and 6 bases at J, leaving 1 base unmatched. CDR1 is SGHTA, CDR2 FQGTGA, per germline. CDR3 size: 13 residues. In DNA form, the CDR3 reads TGTGCCAGCAGCTTACGGACTAGCAATGAGCAGTTCTTC. This encodes CASSLRTSNEQFF.

CDR3 sequence reads: CASSRDRGGSTEAFF. The CDR3 coding sequence is TGTGCCAGCAGTCGGGACAGGGGAGGGAGCACTGAAGCTTTCTTT. The chain joins TRBV27 to TRBJ1-1; 10 nucleotides align to TRBD1. The CDR3 spans 15 residues. CDR1 and CDR2 (germline): MNHEY, SMNVEV (reference sequence). Trimming cost V 5 bases and J 4 bases; bases outside gene matches: 7.

The chain combines TRBV7-9 with TRBJ1-3, with D perhaps TRBD1 (5 bases). Trimming stripped 4 bases from V and 2 bases from J, with 9 bases between. Germline loops: CDR1 SEHNR, CDR2 FQNEAQ (reference sequence). This CDR3 contains 14 residues. CDR3 loop: CASSSGSTGNTIYF. The CDR3 nucleotides are TGTGCCAGCAGCTCAGGGAGTACTGGAAACACCATATATTTT.

The CDR3 DNA reads as TGTGCCAGCAGTTTGGGAAGTACAGGGGGATATGGCTACACCTTC. It specifies CASSLGSTGGYGYTF. The rearrangement links TRBV28 to TRBJ1-2; 8 bases align to TRBD1. The germline CDR1 and CDR2 sequences are MDHEN and SYDVKM. V lost 3 bases and J lost 5; bases outside the gene matches: 8. This CDR3 is 15 amino acids long.

The DNA for the CDR3 is TGTGCCAGCAGCCTCGTACAGGGGGCAGGGACCTCTGGGGCCAACGTCCTGACTTTC. This sequence encodes CASSLVQGAGTSGANVLTF. The chain couples TRBV4-2 to TRBJ2-6, with 9 positions matching TRBD1. CDR1 is LGHNA and CDR2 is YNFKEQ in the germline V gene. V trimming: 4 bases; J trimming: 0 bases; junction bases outside the gene matches: 10. This CDR3 has 19 amino acids.